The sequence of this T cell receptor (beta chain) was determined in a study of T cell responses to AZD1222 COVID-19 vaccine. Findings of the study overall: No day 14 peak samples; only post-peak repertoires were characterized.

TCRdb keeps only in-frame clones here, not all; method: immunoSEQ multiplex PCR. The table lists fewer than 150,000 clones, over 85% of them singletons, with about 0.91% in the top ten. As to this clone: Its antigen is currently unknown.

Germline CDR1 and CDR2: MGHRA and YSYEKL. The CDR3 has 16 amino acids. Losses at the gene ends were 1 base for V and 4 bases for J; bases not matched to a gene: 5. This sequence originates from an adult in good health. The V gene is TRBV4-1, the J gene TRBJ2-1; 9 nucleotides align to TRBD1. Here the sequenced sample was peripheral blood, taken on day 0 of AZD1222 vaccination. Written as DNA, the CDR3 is TGCGCCAGCAGCCAAGGGGACAGGGCGGGATACAATGAGCAGTTCTTC. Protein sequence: CASSQGDRAGYNEQFF.